Listed below are T cell receptor beta chains from one sample, sequenced in a study of PD-L1 blockade in urothelial cancer. Some clones are missing from TCRdb's copy, which holds only in-frame ones; the method was immunoSEQ multiplex PCR. In the table there are approximately 14,000 clones, over 75% of which are singletons. The source material was PBMCs, sampled around atezolizumab (anti-PD-L1) treatment. Every receptor here comes from a man in his sixties or seventies with urothelial cancer. Each CDR3 is given with its conserved first and last residue. D genes are given only for firm matches. Expanded clones get a size class; other rows say once, few or many, or leave the size out.

J | V | size | D | DNA | CDR3
TRBJ2-7 | TRBV6-1 | NA | TRBD1 | TGTGCCAGAAGGGACAGGGGTCCCTACGAGCAGTACTTC | CARRDRGPYEQYF
TRBJ1-1 | TRBV4-2 | NA | NA | TGTGCCAGCAGCCAAGCGGGAAACACTGAAGCTTTCTTT | CASSQAGNTEAFF
TRBJ2-7 | TRBV18 | few | NA | TGTGCCAGCTCACCCGGACAGAACTACGAGCAGTACTTC | CASSPGQNYEQYF
TRBJ2-7 | TRBV27 | NA | TRBD2 | TGTGCCACCTCGGGACTAGCGGGGGGGTACGAGCAGTACTTC | CATSGLAGGYEQYF
TRBJ1-6 | TRBV19 | NA | NA | TGTGCCAGTAGATCCGGGGAAGGATCACCCCTCCACTTT | CASRSGEGSPLHF
TRBJ1-5 | TRBV7-9 | NA | NA | TGTGCCAGCAGCTTAGAAGGGGGGGGCAATCAGCCCCAGCATTTT | CASSLEGGGNQPQHF
TRBJ1-3 | TRBV28 | NA | TRBD1 | TGTGCCACCCGGACAGGGGGAAGTGGAAACACCATATATTTT | CATRTGGSGNTIYF
TRBJ2-3 | TRBV19 | NA | NA | TGTGCCAGTAGTCGACTGACGGGGGAGTTCACAGATACGCAGTATTTT | CASSRLTGEFTDTQYF
TRBJ2-2 | TRBV7-8 | NA | NA | TGTGCCAGCAGCCTCCTAGTTAGGGGGACCGGGGAGCTGTTTTTT | CASSLLVRGTGELFF
TRBJ1-1 | TRBV9 | NA | NA | TGTGCCAGCAGCGTAGCTTTGGACAGGAACACTGAAGCTTTCTTT | CASSVALDRNTEAFF
TRBJ1-6 | TRBV6-4 | NA | TRBD1 | TGTGCCAGCAGTAAGACAGGGTCAAATTCACCCCTCCACTTT | CASSKTGSNSPLHF
TRBJ1-5 | TRBV6-6 | NA | NA | TGTGCCAGCAGTTTCGACAGGATGGGGCAGCCCCAGCATTTT | CASSFDRMGQPQHF
TRBJ1-1 | TRBV4-1 | NA | NA | TGCGCCAGCAGCCACCCCGGACACGATCGGGAAGCTTTCTTT | CASSHPGHDREAFF
TRBJ1-2 | TRBV6-5 | NA | TRBD1 | TGTGCCAGCAGTTACTCCGGACAGGGCTTTTATGGCTACACCTTC | CASSYSGQGFYGYTF
TRBJ2-7 | TRBV4-1 | once | NA | TGCGCCAGCAGCTCCCCGGGTTACGAGCAGTACTTC | CASSSPGYEQYF
TRBJ1-1 | TRBV28 | NA | NA | TGTGCCAGCAGTCCAGGGGTCGAAGCTTTCTTT | CASSPGVEAFF
TRBJ2-7 | TRBV11-2 | NA | TRBD1 | TGTGCCAGCAGCACACGGACAGGGAAGAGCGACGAGCAGTACTTC | CASSTRTGKSDEQYF
TRBJ1-5 | TRBV19 | once | NA | TGTGCCAGTAATCAGGGGAATAGCAATCAACCCCAGCATTTT | CASNQGNSNQPQHF
TRBJ2-2 | TRBV10-3 | NA | TRBD2 | TGTGCCATCGGGAAGACTAGCGGGGGGCCGGGGACCGGGGAGCTGTTTTTT | CAIGKTSGGPGTGELFF
TRBJ2-1 | TRBV5-8 | NA | NA | TGTGCCAGCAGCCTCCAGGGGACCCAATACAATGAGCAGTTCTTC | CASSLQGTQYNEQFF
TRBJ2-7 | TRBV6-5 | NA | TRBD2 | TGTGCCAGCAGCGGGACTAGCGGGGTGGAAGAGCAGTACTTC | CASSGTSGVEEQYF
TRBJ1-5 | TRBV27 | NA | NA | TGTGCCAGCAGTTCAACAGCATATAGCAATCAGCCCCAGCATTTT | CASSSTAYSNQPQHF
TRBJ1-2 | TRBV4-1 | NA | TRBD1 | TGCGCCAGCAGCCCGGACAGGGTATTCGTCGGCTACACCTTC | CASSPDRVFVGYTF
TRBJ2-1 | TRBV10-3 | NA | NA | TGTGCCATCAATTCCGGGGTATACAATGAGCAGTTCTTC | CAINSGVYNEQFF
TRBJ1-5 | TRBV18 | NA | NA | TGTGCCAGCTCACCAGGGGAGGGAGGAAGGCAGCCCCAGCATTTT | CASSPGEGGRQPQHF
TRBJ2-7 | TRBV10-3 | NA | TRBD1 | TGTGCCATCAGTGGACAGGGGAATTACGAGCAGTACTTC | CAISGQGNYEQYF
TRBJ2-7 | TRBV7-9 | NA | NA | TGTGCCAGCAGCTTAGTCTCTCCCTACGAGCAGTACTTC | CASSLVSPYEQYF
TRBJ1-1 | TRBV9 | NA | NA | TGTGCCAGCAGCGTAGATCCCAGCCCCCGGGCTGAAGCTTTCTTT | CASSVDPSPRAEAFF
TRBJ1-5 | TRBV11-2 | NA | TRBD1 | TGTGCCAGCAGCGGAAAGGACAGGGTGGGCAATCAGCCCCAGCATTTT | CASSGKDRVGNQPQHF
TRBJ1-1 | TRBV4-1 | once | TRBD1 | TGCGCCAGCAGCCATCAGGGGGTGGCCACTGAAGCTTTCTTT | CASSHQGVATEAFF
TRBJ1-2 | TRBV11-2 | NA | TRBD1 | TGTGCCAGCAGCCCGGGACAGCCGGGACACTATGGCTACACCTTC | CASSPGQPGHYGYTF
TRBJ1-4 | TRBV6-5 | NA | TRBD1 | TGTGCCAGCACAGACAGGGTAGGGGAAAAACTGTTTTTT | CASTDRVGEKLFF
TRBJ2-2 | TRBV5-1 | once | NA | TGCGCCAGCAGCTTGGGGAGCGGCCTAACCGGGGAGCTGTTTTTT | CASSLGSGLTGELFF
TRBJ1-1 | TRBV18 | NA | NA | TGTGCCAGCTCACCTGACAGCGTTGGCACTGAAGCTTTCTTT | CASSPDSVGTEAFF
TRBJ2-7 | TRBV2 | once | TRBD2 | TGTGCCAGCAGTGGCGGGGGGGCCTTCGAGCAGTACTTC | CASSGGGAFEQYF
TRBJ1-1 | TRBV6-5 | NA | NA | TGTGCCAGCAGTTTTCTTGGGGAGATCACTGAAGCTTTCTTT | CASSFLGEITEAFF
TRBJ2-1 | TRBV28 | NA | NA | TGTGCCAGCAGTTTCGTGGGAGGAGAGCAGTTCTTC | CASSFVGGEQFF
TRBJ2-5 | TRBV7-7 | NA | NA | TGTGCCAGCAGCTTAGGAGCGGAAGAGACCCAGTACTTC | CASSLGAEETQYF
TRBJ1-2 | TRBV4-2 | NA | NA | TGTGCCAGCAGCCAAGAATCCGCTCAGGGTTTCGGCTATGGCTACACCTTC | CASSQESAQGFGYGYTF
TRBJ1-1 | TRBV13 | NA | NA | TGTGCCAGCAGCTCAAGTTCGGACACTGAAGCTTTCTTT | CASSSSSDTEAFF
TRBJ1-1 | TRBV5-1 | once | NA | TGCGCCAGCAGCTTGGCTACAGCAAACACTGAAGCTTTCTTT | CASSLATANTEAFF
TRBJ1-5 | TRBV30 | NA | NA | TGTGCCTGGAGTGGGGGACAAGGCAATCAGCCCCAGCATTTT | CAWSGGQGNQPQHF
TRBJ1-6 | TRBV5-4 | few | NA | TGTGCCAGCAGCTTGGCCAGGAATAATTCACCCCTCCACTTT | CASSLARNNSPLHF
TRBJ2-7 | TRBV11-3 | NA | NA | TGTGCCAGCAGAATAGAACCTGCGTGGGAGGCCTACGAGCAGTACTTC | CASRIEPAWEAYEQYF
TRBJ2-1 | TRBV5-4 | NA | TRBD1 | TGTGCCAGCAGCGGGGACAGGGCATACAATGAGCAGTTCTTC | CASSGDRAYNEQFF
TRBJ2-1 | TRBV6-4 | NA | TRBD2 | TGTGCCAGCAGTCGGGAGCTAAGCGGGGGGCCCATCTACAATGAGCAGTTCTTC | CASSRELSGGPIYNEQFF
TRBJ2-5 | TRBV4-1 | once | TRBD2 | TGCGCCAGCAGCCACCCGGGACTAGCACCCCCCCCGGAAGAGACCCAGTACTTC | CASSHPGLAPPPEETQYF
TRBJ1-5 | TRBV6-5 | NA | NA | TGTGCCAGCAGTCCCTATAGCAATCAGCCCCAGCATTTT | CASSPYSNQPQHF
TRBJ2-1 | TRBV11-2 | NA | TRBD2 | TGTGCCAGCAGCTCCGGGCTCCGGGACTATAAGTTCTTC | CASSSGLRDYKFF
TRBJ2-2 | TRBV4-2 | NA | NA | TGTGCCAGCAGCCAAATGGGGGGAAGGAGTCCCAAATTAGCCGGGGAGCTGTTTTTT | CASSQMGGRSPKLAGELFF
TRBJ1-2 | TRBV7-2 | NA | TRBD1 | TGTGCCAGCAGCCCCCACGGGACAGGGATCGACGGCTACACCTTC | CASSPHGTGIDGYTF
TRBJ2-2 | TRBV19 | NA | TRBD2 | TGTGCCAGTACCCTGTCGCGGGGGGGGTCCGGGGAGCTGTTTTTT | CASTLSRGGSGELFF
TRBJ2-7 | TRBV4-1 | once | NA | TGCGCCAGCAGCCAAATTATTGCTACCTACGAGCAGTACTTC | CASSQIIATYEQYF
TRBJ2-1 | TRBV13 | NA | TRBD1 | TGTGCCAGCAAGGCCAGGGACAGGGGGCGGAATGAGCAGTTCTTC | CASKARDRGRNEQFF
TRBJ1-3 | TRBV30 | NA | NA | TGTGCCTGGACGCCCGGTCTGGCTGGAAACACCATATATTTT | CAWTPGLAGNTIYF
TRBJ2-7 | TRBV5-5 | NA | NA | TGTGCCAGCAGCTTCAGAATAGACAGGTCGGGCGAGCAGTACTTC | CASSFRIDRSGEQYF
TRBJ1-5 | TRBV28 | NA | NA | TGTGCCAGCAGTTTCCCTCAGGGAGGCATAAGCAATCAGCCCCAGCATTTT | CASSFPQGGISNQPQHF